This is a list of T cell receptor beta chains from one sample in a study of shared clonotypes between healthy human individuals. Sequenced by immunoSEQ multiplex PCR; TCRdb stores in-frame clones only, minus some. The table shows about 2 million clones, with about 95% occurring only once. The sequencing input was naive CD8+ T cells sorted from blood. The receptors shown here come from a young man in good health. Both conserved end residues are part of each CDR3. Fields, in order: J gene, V gene, clone size, D gene, CDR3 DNA, CDR3 protein. The D gene is left open where the match is weak. Expanded clones are given a class, and other clones once, few, many or no size at all.

>TRBJ2-3|TRBV11-2|once|TRBD2
TGTGCCAGCAGCTTAGGCCCCTTCGGGGGGACAGATACGCAGTATTTT
CASSLGPFGGTDTQYF
>TRBJ2-5|TRBV28|-|-
TGTGCCAGCAGCCAAACACTGGAAGAGACCCAGTACTTC
CASSQTLEETQYF
>TRBJ2-7|TRBV6-5|once|TRBD1
TGTGCCAGCAGTCTGACAGGGGTGACCTACGAGCAGTACTTC
CASSLTGVTYEQYF
>TRBJ2-1|TRBV7-9|once|-
TGTGCCAGCAGCATACTCAAGGACCACAATGAGCAGTTCTTC
CASSILKDHNEQFF
>TRBJ2-3|TRBV27|-|-
TGTGCCAGCAGGTGGGGTGGCACAGATACGCAGTATTTT
CASRWGGTDTQYF
>TRBJ1-1|TRBV10-2|-|-
TGCGCCAGCAGTGAGTGGATACGACAGGAGAGAGCTTTCTTT
CASSEWIRQERAFF
>TRBJ1-4|TRBV5-6|-|TRBD1
TGTGCCAGCAGCTTAGAGACAGGGGAAAAACTGTTTTTT
CASSLETGEKLFF
>TRBJ1-1|TRBV28|-|-
TGTGCCAGCAGTTTGACCAAACGGTCCACTTCTGAAGCTTTCTTT
CASSLTKRSTSEAFF
>TRBJ2-1|TRBV27|few|-
TGTGCCAGCAGTTTGGGCGGAAGCTCCTACAATGAGCAGTTCTTC
CASSLGGSSYNEQFF
>TRBJ2-7|TRBV5-6|-|-
TGTGCCAGCAGCTTGGGACAATCCGACTACGAGCAGTACTTC
CASSLGQSDYEQYF
>TRBJ1-1|TRBV30|-|-
TGTGCCTGGAATCTTGGAAGGAACACTGAAGCTTTCTTT
CAWNLGRNTEAFF
>TRBJ2-3|TRBV5-6|once|-
TGTGCCAGCAGCTTCAGTAGGACAGCTCCAGATACGCAGTATTTT
CASSFSRTAPDTQYF
>TRBJ2-1|TRBV4-3|-|TRBD2
TGCGCCAGCAGCCAAGACGCTAGACTAGCGGGAGCCTACAATGAGCAGTTCTTC
CASSQDARLAGAYNEQFF
>TRBJ1-1|TRBV25-1|-|-
TGTGCCAGCAGTGAACAGGGTGGGGACACTGAAGCTTTCTTT
CASSEQGGDTEAFF
>TRBJ2-7|TRBV27|-|TRBD2
TGTGCCAGCAGTTTAGCGACGGGAGGAGTGGGTAGCGAGCAGTACTTC
CASSLATGGVGSEQYF
>TRBJ1-2|TRBV9|-|-
TGTGCCAGCAGCGTAGTAACAGGGCCGGTTCACACCTTC
CASSVVTGPVHTF
>TRBJ2-7|TRBV28|-|-
TGTGCCAGCAGTTTTTTTGGGGATACCTACGAGCAGTACTTC
CASSFFGDTYEQYF
>TRBJ1-1|TRBV27|-|-
TGTGCCAGCAGTTTATCTCCTGGGGGGGCCACCACTGAAGCTTTCTTT
CASSLSPGGATTEAFF
>TRBJ1-2|TRBV9|-|-
TGTGCCAGCAGCCTTGGCGGGGGCGACTATGGCTACACCTTC
CASSLGGGDYGYTF
>TRBJ1-1|TRBV10-1|-|-
TGCGCCAGCAGTGAGCACCCGAACACTGAAGCTTTCTTT
CASSEHPNTEAFF
>TRBJ1-1|TRBV4-3|once|-
TGCGCCAGCAGCCAAGAATCCGGTAAACCGTTTGAAGCTTTCTTT
CASSQESGKPFEAFF
>TRBJ2-7|TRBV7-9|-|TRBD2
TGTGCCAGCAGCTGGAAGACTAGCGGGGGCTCCTACGAGCAGTACTTC
CASSWKTSGGSYEQYF
>TRBJ2-1|TRBV2|-|-
TGTGCCAGCAGTGAAGATCCGGGGGACTCCTACAATGAGCAGTTCTTC
CASSEDPGDSYNEQFF
>TRBJ1-4|TRBV27|-|-
TGTGCCAGCAGTCATGCCCTTGGTGAAAAACTGTTTTTT
CASSHALGEKLFF
>TRBJ1-2|TRBV5-1|-|-
TGCGCCAGCAGCCGAACCCCTTGGGGGGGTTATGGCTACACCTTC
CASSRTPWGGYGYTF
>TRBJ2-7|TRBV6-5|-|-
TGTGCCAGCAGTTACGGACAGACAGCTGCCTACGAGCAGTACTTC
CASSYGQTAAYEQYF
>TRBJ2-5|TRBV6-1|once|-
TGTGCCAGCAACTCCCGGGACTCGTACCAAGAGACCCAGTACTTC
CASNSRDSYQETQYF
>TRBJ1-1|TRBV10-1|-|-
TGCGCCAGCAGTGAGTCGCAGGGAACGAACACTGAAGCTTTCTTT
CASSESQGTNTEAFF
>TRBJ2-3|TRBV6-5|-|TRBD1
TGTGCCAGCAGTTACCAAAGGACAGGCGGCACAGATACGCAGTATTTT
CASSYQRTGGTDTQYF
>TRBJ2-7|TRBV18|-|TRBD2
TGTGCCAGCTCCCTAGTCGGCGGGGGGTCCTCCTACGAGCAGTACTTC
CASSLVGGGSSYEQYF
>TRBJ1-5|TRBV7-4|-|-
TGTGCCAGCAGTACCCCCCAGGTCGGGTCACAGCCCCAGCATTTT
CASSTPQVGSQPQHF
>TRBJ1-6|TRBV2|-|-
TGTGCCAGCAGTGAATCGGGGGCCCGGTATAATTCACCCCTCCACTTT
CASSESGARYNSPLHF
>TRBJ2-5|TRBV30|-|-
TGTGCCTGGAGTAGGGGGCAGGGGGGCGAGACCCAGTACTTC
CAWSRGQGGETQYF
>TRBJ2-7|TRBV6-5|-|-
TGTGCCAGCAGCCCCGGGCCCCACTACGAGCAGTACTTC
CASSPGPHYEQYF
>TRBJ2-7|TRBV5-5|-|-
TGTGCCAGCAGCTTCGAGACAGACTCCTACGAGCAGTACTTC
CASSFETDSYEQYF
>TRBJ2-5|TRBV5-1|once|TRBD2
TGCGCCAGCAGCTGGCTCGCGGCAGGGAGGGAGCAGTACTTC
CASSWLAAGREQYF
>TRBJ2-2|TRBV9|-|-
TGTGCCAGCAGCGCCCAGAACACCGGGGAGCTGTTTTTT
CASSAQNTGELFF
>TRBJ2-7|TRBV2|-|-
TGTGCCTCCCCGGCGGGCGGGGAAGCCTACGAGCAGTACTTC
CASPAGGEAYEQYF
>TRBJ2-7|TRBV10-2|-|-
TGCGCCAGCAGTGAGATGGGAGGCCCAGCCTACGAGCAGTACTTC
CASSEMGGPAYEQYF
>TRBJ1-5|TRBV7-8|-|-
TGTGCCAGCAGCTTGGTCGGGTATCAGCCCCAGCATTTT
CASSLVGYQPQHF
>TRBJ1-6|TRBV5-4|-|TRBD1
TGTGCCAGCAGCGCCGGACAGGGGGCATCCTATAATTCACCCCTCCACTTT
CASSAGQGASYNSPLHF
>TRBJ1-5|TRBV27|-|-
TGTGCCAGCAGGGGGTCAGTTTATAGCAATCAGCCCCAGCATTTT
CASRGSVYSNQPQHF
>TRBJ1-6|TRBV30|-|TRBD1
TGTGCCTGGAGTAGAGGGACAGGGCTCTCACCCCTCCACTTT
CAWSRGTGLSPLHF
>TRBJ2-5|TRBV7-2|-|-
TGTGCCAGCAGCTTCATTCAAGAGACCCAGTACTTC
CASSFIQETQYF
>TRBJ2-1|TRBV29-1|-|-
TGCAGCGTTGAATTCAGTTCAAATGAGCAGTTCTTC
CSVEFSSNEQFF
>TRBJ2-7|TRBV11-2|-|TRBD1
TGTGCCAGCAGCTTCGGGACAGAGTACGAGCAGTACTTC
CASSFGTEYEQYF
>TRBJ2-7|TRBV5-4|-|TRBD2
TGTGCCTTGGGGACTAGCGGCTACGAGCAGTACTTC
CALGTSGYEQYF
>TRBJ1-1|TRBV6-5|-|-
TGTGCCAGCAGTTACTCAGCAGGGATTATAGAAGCTTTCTTT
CASSYSAGIIEAFF
>TRBJ1-1|TRBV5-1|-|-
TGCGCCAGCAGCTTGGTAGGGCCTGAAGCTTTCTTT
CASSLVGPEAFF
>TRBJ2-7|TRBV19|-|TRBD2
TGTGCCAGTAGTACATCCATAGCGGGAGATTACGAGCAGTACTTC
CASSTSIAGDYEQYF
>TRBJ2-5|TRBV19|-|TRBD1
TGTGCCAGTAGTATCTCTGACAGGGGGTACGACGAGACCCAGTACTTC
CASSISDRGYDETQYF
>TRBJ2-7|TRBV4-3|-|-
TGCGCCAGCAGCCAAGATCGAGGGGTCCACTACGAGCAGTACTTC
CASSQDRGVHYEQYF
>TRBJ1-2|TRBV7-9|-|-
TGTGCCAGCAGCTTAGTCGCTAACTATGGCTACACCTTC
CASSLVANYGYTF
>TRBJ2-7|TRBV9|-|-
TGTGCCAGCAGCGTAGAGTCAGGTAGCGGTGCGGGCGAGCAGTACTTC
CASSVESGSGAGEQYF
>TRBJ2-7|TRBV30|-|-
TGTGCCTGGAGTGTAACCGGAAGCTCCTACGAGCAGTACTTC
CAWSVTGSSYEQYF
>TRBJ2-3|TRBV4-1|-|-
TGCGCCAGCAGCCAAGGACTAAGACCGCTCACAGATACGCAGTATTTT
CASSQGLRPLTDTQYF
>TRBJ2-3|TRBV10-1|-|-
TGCGCCAGCAGTGAGACCGCCAAAGATACGCAGTATTTT
CASSETAKDTQYF
>TRBJ1-1|TRBV6-1|-|TRBD1
TGTGCCAGCAGTGAAATAGGGACAGCTCTAAACACTGAAGCTTTCTTT
CASSEIGTALNTEAFF